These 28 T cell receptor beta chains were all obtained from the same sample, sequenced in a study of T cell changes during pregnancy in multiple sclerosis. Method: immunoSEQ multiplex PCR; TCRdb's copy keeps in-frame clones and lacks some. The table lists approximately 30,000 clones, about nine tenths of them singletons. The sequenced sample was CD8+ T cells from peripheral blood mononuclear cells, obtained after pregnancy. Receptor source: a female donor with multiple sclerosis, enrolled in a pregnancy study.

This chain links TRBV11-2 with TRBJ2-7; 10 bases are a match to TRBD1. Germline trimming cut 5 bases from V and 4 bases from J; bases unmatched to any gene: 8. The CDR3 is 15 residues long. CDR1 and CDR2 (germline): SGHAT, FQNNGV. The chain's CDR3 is CASSNGQGEYYEQYF. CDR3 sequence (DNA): TGTGCCAGCAGCAATGGACAGGGGGAATATTACGAGCAGTACTTC. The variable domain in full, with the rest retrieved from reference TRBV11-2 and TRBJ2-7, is EAGVAQSPRYKIIEKRQSVAFWCNPISGHATLYWYQQILGQGPKLLIQFQNNGVVDDSQLPKDRFSAERLKGVDSTLKIQPAKLEDSAVYLCASSNGQGEYYEQYFGPGTRLTVT.

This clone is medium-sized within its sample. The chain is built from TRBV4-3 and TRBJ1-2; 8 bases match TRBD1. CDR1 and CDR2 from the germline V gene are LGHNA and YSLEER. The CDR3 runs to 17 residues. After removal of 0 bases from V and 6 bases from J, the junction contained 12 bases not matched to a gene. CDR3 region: CASSQDSAGGVRNGYTF. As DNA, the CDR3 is TGCGCCAGCAGCCAAGATTCGGCAGGGGGCGTAAGGAATGGCTACACCTTC.

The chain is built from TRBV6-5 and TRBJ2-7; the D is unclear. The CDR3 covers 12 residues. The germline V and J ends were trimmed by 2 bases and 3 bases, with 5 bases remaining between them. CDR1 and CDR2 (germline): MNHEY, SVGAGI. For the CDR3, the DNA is TGTGCCAGCAGTTACCCCCACTACGAGCAGTACTTC. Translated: CASSYPHYEQYF.

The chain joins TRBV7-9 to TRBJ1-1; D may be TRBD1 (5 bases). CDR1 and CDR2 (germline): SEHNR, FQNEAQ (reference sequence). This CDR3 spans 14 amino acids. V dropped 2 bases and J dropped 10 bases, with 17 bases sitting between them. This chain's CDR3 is CASSLYVTGQGAFF. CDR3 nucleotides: TGTGCCAGCAGCTTATATGTCACAGGCCAAGGAGCTTTCTTT. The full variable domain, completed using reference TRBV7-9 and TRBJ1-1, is DTGVSQNPRHKITKRGQNVTFRCDPISEHNRLYWYRQTLGQGPEFLTYFQNEAQLEKSRLLSDRFSAERPKGSFSTLEIQRTEQGDSAMYLCASSLYVTGQGAFFGQGTRLTVV.

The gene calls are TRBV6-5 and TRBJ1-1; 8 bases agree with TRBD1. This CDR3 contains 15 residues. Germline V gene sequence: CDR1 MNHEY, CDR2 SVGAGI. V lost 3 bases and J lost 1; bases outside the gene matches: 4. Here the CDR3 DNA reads TGTGCCAGCAGTTATTTGGGGACAGGGAACACTGAAGCTTTCTTT. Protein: CASSYLGTGNTEAFF.

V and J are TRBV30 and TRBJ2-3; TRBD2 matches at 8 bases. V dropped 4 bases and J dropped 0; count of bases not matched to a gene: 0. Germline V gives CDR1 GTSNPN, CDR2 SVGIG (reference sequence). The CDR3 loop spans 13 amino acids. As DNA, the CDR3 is TGTGCCTGGACTAGCGGGAGCACAGATACGCAGTATTTT. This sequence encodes CAWTSGSTDTQYF.

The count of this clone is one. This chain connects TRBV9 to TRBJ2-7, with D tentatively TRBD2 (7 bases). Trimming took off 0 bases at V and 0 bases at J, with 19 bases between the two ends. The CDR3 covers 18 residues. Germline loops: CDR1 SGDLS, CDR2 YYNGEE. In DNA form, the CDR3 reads TGTGCCAGCAGCGTAGAAGGTGGCGGCGGGGGCGACTCCTACGAGCAGTACTTC. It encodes CASSVEGGGGGDSYEQYF.

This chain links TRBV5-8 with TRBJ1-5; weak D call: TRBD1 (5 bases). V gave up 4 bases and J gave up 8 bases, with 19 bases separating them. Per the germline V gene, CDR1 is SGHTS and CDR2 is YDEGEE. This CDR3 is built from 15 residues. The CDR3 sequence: CASSHRGVGREPQHF. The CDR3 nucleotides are TGTGCCAGCAGCCACCGGGGGGTTGGGAGGGAGCCCCAGCATTTT.

CDR3 in DNA: TGTGCCAGTAGCGTGGGGGACTCAGCTTACAATGAGCAGTTCTTC. Protein product: CASSVGDSAYNEQFF. The chain combines TRBV19 with TRBJ2-1; perhaps TRBD2 as D (6 bases). Trimming took off 6 bases at V and 4 bases at J, with 16 bases between the two ends. Germline V gene sequence: CDR1 LNHDA, CDR2 SQIVND (reference sequence). The CDR3 covers 15 residues. Based on the CDR3 plus reference TRBV19 and TRBJ2-1, the full variable domain is DGGITQSPKYLFRKEGQNVTLSCEQNLNHDAMYWYRQDPGQGLRLIYYSQIVNDFQKGDIAEGYSVSREKKESFPLTVTSAQKNPTAFYLCASSVGDSAYNEQFFGPGTRLTVL.

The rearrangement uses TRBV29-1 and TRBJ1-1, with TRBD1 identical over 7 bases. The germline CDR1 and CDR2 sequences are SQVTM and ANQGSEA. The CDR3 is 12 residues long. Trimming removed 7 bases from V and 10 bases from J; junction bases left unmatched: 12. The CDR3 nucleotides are TGCAGCGCCCCAGGAGGGGGCGGTGGAGCTTTCTTT. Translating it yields CSAPGGGGGAFF.

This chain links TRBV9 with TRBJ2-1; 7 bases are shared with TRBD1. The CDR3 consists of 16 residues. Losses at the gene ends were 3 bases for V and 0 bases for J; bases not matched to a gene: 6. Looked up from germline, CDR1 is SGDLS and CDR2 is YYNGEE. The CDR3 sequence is CASSGWDRGSYNEQFF. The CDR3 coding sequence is TGTGCCAGCAGCGGCTGGGACAGAGGCTCCTACAATGAGCAGTTCTTC.

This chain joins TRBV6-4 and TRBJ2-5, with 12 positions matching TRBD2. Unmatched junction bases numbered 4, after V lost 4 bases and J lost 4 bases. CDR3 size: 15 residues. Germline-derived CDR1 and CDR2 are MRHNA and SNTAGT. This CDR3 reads CASSASSGGVETQYF. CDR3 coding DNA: TGTGCCAGCAGTGCGTCTAGCGGGGGGGTAGAGACCCAGTACTTC.

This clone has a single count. In nucleotides, the CDR3 is TGTGCCAGCAGCGGGCCAGTCTTGGGGCGGGGGGGCCCGGGGACCGGGGAGCTGTTTTTT. Its translation: CASSGPVLGRGGPGTGELFF. The rearrangement uses TRBV9 and TRBJ2-2; 9 bases agree with TRBD2. This CDR3 contains 20 residues. The V segment lost 3 bases and the J segment 5 bases; nucleotides outside the gene matches: 20. Per the germline V gene, CDR1 is SGDLS and CDR2 is YYNGEE.

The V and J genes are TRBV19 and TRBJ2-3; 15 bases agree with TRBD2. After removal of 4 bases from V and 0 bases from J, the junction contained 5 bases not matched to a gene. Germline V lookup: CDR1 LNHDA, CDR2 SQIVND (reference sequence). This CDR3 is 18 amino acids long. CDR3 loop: CASSTGLAGGLSTDTQYF. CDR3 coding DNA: TGTGCCAGTAGTACAGGACTAGCGGGGGGGCTTAGCACAGATACGCAGTATTTT.

The CDR3 sequence is CASVSGFSNQPQHF. CDR3 in DNA: TGTGCCAGCGTTTCGGGGTTTAGCAATCAGCCCCAGCATTTT. V gene TRBV19 combines with J gene TRBJ1-5; no clear D gene. There are 14 residues in the CDR3. Germline V CDR1 and CDR2: LNHDA, SQIVND (reference sequence). The germline V and J ends were trimmed by 9 bases and 0 bases, with 12 bases remaining between them. Drawing the rest from reference TRBV19 and TRBJ1-5, the complete variable domain is DGGITQSPKYLFRKEGQNVTLSCEQNLNHDAMYWYRQDPGQGLRLIYYSQIVNDFQKGDIAEGYSVSREKKESFPLTVTSAQKNPTAFYLCASVSGFSNQPQHFGDGTRLSIL.

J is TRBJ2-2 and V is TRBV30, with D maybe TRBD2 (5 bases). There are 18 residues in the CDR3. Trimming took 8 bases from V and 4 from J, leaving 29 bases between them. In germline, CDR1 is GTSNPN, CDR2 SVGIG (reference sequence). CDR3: CAAEQSGVGITFTGELFF. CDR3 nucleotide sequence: TGTGCCGCGGAACAGTCCGGGGTGGGTATAACCTTCACCGGGGAGCTGTTTTTT. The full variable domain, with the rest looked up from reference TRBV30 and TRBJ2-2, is SQTIHQWPATLVQPVGSPLSLECTVEGTSNPNLYWYRQAAGRGLQLLFYSVGIGQISSEVPQNLSASRPQDRQFILSSKKLLLSDSGFYLCAAEQSGVGITFTGELFFGEGSRLTVL.

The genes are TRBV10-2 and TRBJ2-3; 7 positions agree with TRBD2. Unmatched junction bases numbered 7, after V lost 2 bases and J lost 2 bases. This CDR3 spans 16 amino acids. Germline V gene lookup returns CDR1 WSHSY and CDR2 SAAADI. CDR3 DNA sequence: TGCGCCAGCAGTGAGACTAGCGACCCCCTCACAGATACGCAGTATTTT. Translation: CASSETSDPLTDTQYF.

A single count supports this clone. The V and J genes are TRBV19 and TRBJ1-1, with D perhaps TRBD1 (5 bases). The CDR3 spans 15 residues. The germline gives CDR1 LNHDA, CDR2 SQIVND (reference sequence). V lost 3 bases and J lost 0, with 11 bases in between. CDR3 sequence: CASSIPGGMNTEAFF. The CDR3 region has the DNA TGTGCCAGTAGTATTCCGGGGGGTATGAACACTGAAGCTTTCTTT. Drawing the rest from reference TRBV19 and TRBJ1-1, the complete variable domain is DGGITQSPKYLFRKEGQNVTLSCEQNLNHDAMYWYRQDPGQGLRLIYYSQIVNDFQKGDIAEGYSVSREKKESFPLTVTSAQKNPTAFYLCASSIPGGMNTEAFFGQGTRLTVV.

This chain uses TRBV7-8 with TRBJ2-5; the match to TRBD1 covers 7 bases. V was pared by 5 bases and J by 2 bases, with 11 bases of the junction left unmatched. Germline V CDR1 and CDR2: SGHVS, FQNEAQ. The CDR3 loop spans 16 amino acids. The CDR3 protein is CASSEHNGDSQETQYF. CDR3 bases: TGTGCCAGCAGCGAACATAATGGGGACAGTCAAGAGACCCAGTACTTC.

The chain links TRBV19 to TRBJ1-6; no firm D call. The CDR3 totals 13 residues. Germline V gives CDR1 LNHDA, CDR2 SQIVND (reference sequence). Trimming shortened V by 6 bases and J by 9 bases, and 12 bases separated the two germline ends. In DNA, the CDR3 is TGTGCCAGTAGCCAAGGAGATCGTTCACCCCTCCACTTT. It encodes CASSQGDRSPLHF.

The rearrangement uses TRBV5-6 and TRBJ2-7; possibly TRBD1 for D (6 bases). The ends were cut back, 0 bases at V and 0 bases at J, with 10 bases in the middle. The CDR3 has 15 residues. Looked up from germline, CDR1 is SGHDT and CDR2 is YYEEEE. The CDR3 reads CASSLEGDPSYEQYF. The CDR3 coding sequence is TGTGCCAGCAGCTTGGAGGGGGATCCCTCCTACGAGCAGTACTTC.

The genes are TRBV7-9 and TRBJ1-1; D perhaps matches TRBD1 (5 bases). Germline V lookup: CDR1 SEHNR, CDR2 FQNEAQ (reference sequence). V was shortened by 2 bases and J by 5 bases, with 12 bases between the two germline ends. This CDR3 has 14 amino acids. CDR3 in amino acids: CASSLRGEKTEAFF. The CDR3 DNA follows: TGTGCCAGCAGCTTAAGGGGTGAGAAGACTGAAGCTTTCTTT.

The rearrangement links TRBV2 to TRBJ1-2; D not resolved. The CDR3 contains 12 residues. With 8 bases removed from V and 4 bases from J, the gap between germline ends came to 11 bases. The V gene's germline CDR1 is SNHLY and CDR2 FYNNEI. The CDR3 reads CASLESSYGYTF. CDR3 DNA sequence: TGTGCCAGCCTGGAGAGTTCCTATGGCTACACCTTC.

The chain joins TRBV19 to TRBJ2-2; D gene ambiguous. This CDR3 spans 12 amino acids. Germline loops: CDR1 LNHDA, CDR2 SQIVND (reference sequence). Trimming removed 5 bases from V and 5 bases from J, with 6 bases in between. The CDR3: CASSPPTGELFF. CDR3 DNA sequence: TGTGCCAGTAGTCCTCCGACCGGGGAGCTGTTTTTT.

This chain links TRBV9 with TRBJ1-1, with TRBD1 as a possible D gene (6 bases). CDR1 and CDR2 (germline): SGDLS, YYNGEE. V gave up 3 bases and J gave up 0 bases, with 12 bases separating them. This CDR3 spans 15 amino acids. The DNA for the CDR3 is TGTGCCAGCAGCGCCCTACAGGGTATGAACACTGAAGCTTTCTTT. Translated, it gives CASSALQGMNTEAFF.

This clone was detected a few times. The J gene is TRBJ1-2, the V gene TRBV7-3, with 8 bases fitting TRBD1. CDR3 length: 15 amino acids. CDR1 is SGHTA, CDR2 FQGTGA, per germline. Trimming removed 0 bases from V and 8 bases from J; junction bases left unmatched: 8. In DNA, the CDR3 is TGTGCCAGCAGCTTAACTGGGACAGGAAAAGCCGGCTACACCTTC. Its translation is CASSLTGTGKAGYTF.

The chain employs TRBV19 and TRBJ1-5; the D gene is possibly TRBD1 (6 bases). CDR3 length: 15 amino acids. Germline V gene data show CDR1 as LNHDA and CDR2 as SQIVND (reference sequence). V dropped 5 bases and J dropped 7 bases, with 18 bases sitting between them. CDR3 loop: CASSSSQGGGQPQHF. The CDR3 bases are TGTGCCAGTAGTTCAAGTCAAGGGGGGGGACAGCCCCAGCATTTT.

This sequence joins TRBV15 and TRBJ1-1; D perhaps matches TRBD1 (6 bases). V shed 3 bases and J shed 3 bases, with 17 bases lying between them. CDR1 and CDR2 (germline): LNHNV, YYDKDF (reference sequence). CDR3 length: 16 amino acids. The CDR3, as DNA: TGTGCCACCAGCAGGCTACGAACAGGGACCGACACTGAAGCTTTCTTT. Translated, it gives CATSRLRTGTDTEAFF.